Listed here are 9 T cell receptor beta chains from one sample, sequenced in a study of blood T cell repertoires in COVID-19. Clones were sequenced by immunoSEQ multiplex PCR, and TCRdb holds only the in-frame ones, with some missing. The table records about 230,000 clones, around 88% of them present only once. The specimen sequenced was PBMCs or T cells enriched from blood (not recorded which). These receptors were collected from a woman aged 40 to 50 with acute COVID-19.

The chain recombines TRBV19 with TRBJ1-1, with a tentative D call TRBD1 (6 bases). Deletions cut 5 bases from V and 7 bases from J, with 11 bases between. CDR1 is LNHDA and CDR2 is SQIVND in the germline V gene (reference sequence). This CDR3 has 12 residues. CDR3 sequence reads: CASSGQNLEAFF. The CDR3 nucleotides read TGTGCCAGTAGTGGACAGAACCTTGAAGCTTTCTTT.

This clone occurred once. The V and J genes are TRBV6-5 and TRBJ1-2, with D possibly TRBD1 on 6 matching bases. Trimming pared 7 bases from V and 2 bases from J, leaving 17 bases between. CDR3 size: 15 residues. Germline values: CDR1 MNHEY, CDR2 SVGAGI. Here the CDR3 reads CASKPTGQNNYGYTF. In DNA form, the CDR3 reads TGTGCCAGCAAACCTACAGGGCAGAACAACTATGGCTACACCTTC.

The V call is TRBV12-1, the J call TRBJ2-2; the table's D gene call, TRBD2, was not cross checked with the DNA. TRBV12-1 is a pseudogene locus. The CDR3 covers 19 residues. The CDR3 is CASSPPSGGARFYTGELFF. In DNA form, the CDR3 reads TGTGCCAGCAGCCCACCTAGCGGGGGGGCTAGGTTTTACACCGGGGAGCTGTTTTTT.

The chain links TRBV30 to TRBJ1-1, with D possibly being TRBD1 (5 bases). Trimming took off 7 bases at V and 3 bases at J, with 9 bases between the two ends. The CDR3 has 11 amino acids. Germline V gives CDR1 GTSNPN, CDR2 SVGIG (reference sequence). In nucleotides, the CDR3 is TGTGCCTTAGGGGAGGACACTGAAGCTTTCTTT. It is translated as CALGEDTEAFF. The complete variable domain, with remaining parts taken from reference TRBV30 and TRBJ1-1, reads SQTIHQWPATLVQPVGSPLSLECTVEGTSNPNLYWYRQAAGRGLQLLFYSVGIGQISSEVPQNLSASRPQDRQFILSSKKLLLSDSGFYLCALGEDTEAFFGQGTRLTVV.

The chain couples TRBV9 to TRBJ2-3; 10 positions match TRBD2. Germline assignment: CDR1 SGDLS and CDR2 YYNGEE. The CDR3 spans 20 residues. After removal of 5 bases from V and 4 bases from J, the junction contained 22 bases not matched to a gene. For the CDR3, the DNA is TGTGCCAGCAGTGCTACCCCCTGGTCAGCGGGAGGGCCAGACGCAGATACGCAGTATTTT. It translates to CASSATPWSAGGPDADTQYF.

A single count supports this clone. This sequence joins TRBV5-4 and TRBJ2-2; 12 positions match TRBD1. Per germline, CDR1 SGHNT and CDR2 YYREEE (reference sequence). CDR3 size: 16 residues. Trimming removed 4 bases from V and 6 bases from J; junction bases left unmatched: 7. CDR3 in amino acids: CASSPSGTGGSGELFF. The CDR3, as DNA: TGTGCCAGCAGCCCCTCGGGGACAGGGGGCTCCGGGGAGCTGTTTTTT.

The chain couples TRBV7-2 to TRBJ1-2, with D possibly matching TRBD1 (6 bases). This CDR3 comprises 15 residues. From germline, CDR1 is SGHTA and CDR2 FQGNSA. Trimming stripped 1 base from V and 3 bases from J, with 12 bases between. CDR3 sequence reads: CASSLDGGAYYGYTF. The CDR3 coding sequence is TGTGCCAGCAGCTTAGATGGGGGGGCGTACTATGGCTACACCTTC.

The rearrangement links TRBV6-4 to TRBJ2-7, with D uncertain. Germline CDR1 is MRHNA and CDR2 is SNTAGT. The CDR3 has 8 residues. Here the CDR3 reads CGPYEQYV. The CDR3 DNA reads TGCGGTCCCTACGAGCAGTACGTC.

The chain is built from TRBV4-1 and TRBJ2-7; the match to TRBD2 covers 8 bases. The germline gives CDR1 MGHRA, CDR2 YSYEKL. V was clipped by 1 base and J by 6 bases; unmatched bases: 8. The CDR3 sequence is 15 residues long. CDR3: CASSQVPGGAGEQYF. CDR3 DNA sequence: TGCGCCAGCAGCCAAGTCCCCGGGGGGGCGGGCGAGCAGTACTTC.